This T cell receptor (beta chain) was recovered during a study of T cell repertoires in cytomegalovirus infection. As for the study in general: Public TCR beta signatures marked donors with CMV infection and the matching HLA. Findings and limits, study-wide: Cumulative frequency of public TCR beta families picked out carriers of CMV plus the relevant HLA.

This clonotype was counted a few times. Antigen specificity is unknown. TCRdb reanalysed the reads using MiXCR and keeps one entry per CDR3 protein. The sample shows around 740,000 distinct CDR3 sequences, about a third of them seen only once. This clonotype was sampled from a human donor in good health (CMV status not recorded). Some clones in this sample may be carry-over from other donors' samples. The sequencing input was PBMCs.

Here the CDR3 DNA reads TGTGCCAGCAGTCACTTCACAAGCACAGATACGCAGTATTTT. Its protein is CASSHFTSTDTQYF. The chain links TRBV27 to TRBJ2-3; D unresolved. This CDR3 contains 14 residues. V was clipped by 5 bases and J by 0 bases, with 9 bases between them. Germline lookup yields CDR1 MNHEY and CDR2 SMNVEV (reference sequence).